This T cell receptor (beta chain) is drawn from a study of beta chain features in type 1 diabetes. Expressed TCRB transcripts were sequenced because the isolated RNA had all been reverse transcribed beforehand. Libraries were prepared by immunoSEQ multiplex PCR; TCRdb keeps only in-frame clonotypes and omits some of them. The sample shows around 240,000 clones, around 10% of them seen only once. The CDR3 contains 16 residues. Germline lookup yields CDR1 MGHRA and CDR2 YSYEKL. V was clipped by 5 bases and J by 0 bases; unmatched bases: 5. This clone was counted a few times. What it binds is not known. Study observations and caveats: For patients, the naive, central memory and Treg TCRB repertoires appeared more alike than for healthy donors. cDNA sequencing could over-represent cells with high TCR expression. A definitive answer on HLA type influencing TCRB rearrangement was not reached here.

Naive, central memory, regulatory and stem cell-like memory cells within the CD4+ compartment were sorted using CD45RO/CCR7/CD25/CD127/CD95/CD27. This TCR was sampled from a woman aged 18-30 years in good health. The sequenced sample was naive CD4+ T cells from blood. The V and J genes are TRBV4-1 and TRBJ1-3; 9 bases are a match to TRBD1. Written as DNA, the CDR3 is TGCGCCAGCAGCGCCGGACAGGGGAGCTCTGGAAACACCATATATTTT. Translated: CASSAGQGSSGNTIYF.